This T cell receptor (beta chain) was sequenced in a study of blood T cell repertoires in COVID-19. Trimming removed 6 bases from V and 5 bases from J, with 11 bases in between. Germline values: CDR1 KGHSH, CDR2 LQKENI. The CDR3 contains 13 residues. With respect to this clone: The same CDR3 can be traced to other DNA sequences in this sample.

Generated by immunoSEQ multiplex PCR, the TCRdb table keeps only in-frame clones and is missing some. Of hundreds of thousands of clones listed, 80% to 90% are singletons. The chain has TRBV18 and TRBJ1-5; tentatively, D is TRBD1 (5 bases). The sequence derives from a man aged 25-45 years who had recovered from COVID-19. What was sequenced was PBMCs or T cells enriched from blood (not recorded which). CDR3 loop: CASSQGLDQPQHF. The CDR3, as DNA: TGTGCCAGCTCTCAGGGTCTCGATCAGCCCCAGCATTTT.